One T cell receptor (beta chain) is described in this entry. Its antigen is undetermined. This entry is derived from a study of cytomegalovirus exposure and HLA in healthy donors. Study-wide results and caveats: In a later analysis, TCR beta V- and J-gene trimming showed a link to a missense DCLRE1C variant. Prediction of most subjects' HLA-A and HLA-B alleles by TCR beta sequences was reportedly accurate.

The PCR employed 60 Vbeta primers together with 13 Jbeta primers. The method was immunoSEQ multiplex PCR; TCRdb's version includes in-frame clones alone and lacks a portion of them. The repertoire consists of around 120,000 clones, with 65% to 80% occurring once and the leading ten covering roughly 2.5%. The CDR3 has 16 residues. V was clipped by 0 bases and J by 2 bases, with 12 bases between them. CDR1 is MNHEY, CDR2 SVGAGI, per germline. Regarding donors, all were healthy bone marrow donors. Sequenced material: PBMCs. The J gene is TRBJ2-3, the V gene TRBV6-5, with D possibly being TRBD2 (7 bases). This TCR came from a woman in her forties in good health and CMV-seropositive. CDR3 sequence reads: CASSYSPAGHTDTQYF. The CDR3 DNA sequence: TGTGCCAGCAGTTACTCCCCAGCGGGACACACAGATACGCAGTATTTT.